This note documents a single T cell receptor beta chain sequence. Germline assignment: CDR1 WNHNN and CDR2 SYGVQD (reference sequence). The CDR3 spans 14 residues. V was clipped by 3 bases and J by 6 bases; unmatched bases: 2. Some clones are missing from TCRdb's copy, which holds only in-frame ones; the method was immunoSEQ multiplex PCR. The sample lists fewer than 700,000 clones, about 89% occurring once. This record belongs to a study of blood T cell repertoires in COVID-19. The chain recombines TRBV10-1 with TRBJ2-2; 9 bases line up with TRBD1. The sequence came from a woman between 50 and 59 years old with COVID-19, enrolled during active disease. Sequencing used peripheral blood. The DNA for the CDR3 is TGCGCCAGCAGTGATACAGGGGGCCCCGGGGAGCTGTTTTTT. This codes for CASSDTGGPGELFF.